The entry below describes one T cell receptor beta chain. This may be a read error: a much more frequent sequence differs by one nucleotide. The data were obtained in a study of tumor-infiltrating lymphocytes in oesophageal squamous cell carcinoma. The V and J ends lost 0 bases and 13 bases, in that order; junction bases with no gene match: 14. Per germline, CDR1 SGHRS and CDR2 YFSETQ. The CDR3 contains 15 residues. MiXCR was run by TCRdb on the PCR reads, yielding one entry per CDR3 protein. The sample holds about 14,000 distinct CDR3 sequences, almost 50% seen once. This chain uses TRBV5-1 with TRBJ2-5, with 8 bases aligning to TRBD1. The origin of this receptor is a male donor with esophageal squamous cell carcinoma. Sequences were obtained from blood. The CDR3 loop is CASSLAGQASYERYF. DNA of the CDR3: TGCGCCAGCAGCTTGGCGGGACAGGCATCCTACGAGCGGTACTTC.